This T cell receptor beta chain was identified in a study of read filtering for tumor transcriptome and immune sequencing. The CDR3 has 13 residues. The ends were cut back, 4 bases at V and 4 bases at J, with 8 bases in the middle. Per the germline V gene, CDR1 is SGHNT and CDR2 is YENEEA. The library was built from roughly 400 ng RNA with molecular barcoded adaptors for alpha/delta and beta/gamma chains. A single record per CDR3 protein comes from TCRdb applying MiXCR to the reads. The table includes some 25,000 distinct CDR3 sequences, 20% to 25% detected once. This clonotype rates as medium-sized (0.01 to 0.1%).

The TCR was taken from a donor over 35 with multiple myeloma. This chain connects TRBV11-3 to TRBJ2-1, with D maybe TRBD2 (6 bases). What was sequenced was a population of CD138-negative cells sorted from bone marrow. CDR3 DNA: TGTGCCAGCAGCTATCGGGGGTACAATGAGCAGTTCTTC. This gives the protein CASSYRGYNEQFF.